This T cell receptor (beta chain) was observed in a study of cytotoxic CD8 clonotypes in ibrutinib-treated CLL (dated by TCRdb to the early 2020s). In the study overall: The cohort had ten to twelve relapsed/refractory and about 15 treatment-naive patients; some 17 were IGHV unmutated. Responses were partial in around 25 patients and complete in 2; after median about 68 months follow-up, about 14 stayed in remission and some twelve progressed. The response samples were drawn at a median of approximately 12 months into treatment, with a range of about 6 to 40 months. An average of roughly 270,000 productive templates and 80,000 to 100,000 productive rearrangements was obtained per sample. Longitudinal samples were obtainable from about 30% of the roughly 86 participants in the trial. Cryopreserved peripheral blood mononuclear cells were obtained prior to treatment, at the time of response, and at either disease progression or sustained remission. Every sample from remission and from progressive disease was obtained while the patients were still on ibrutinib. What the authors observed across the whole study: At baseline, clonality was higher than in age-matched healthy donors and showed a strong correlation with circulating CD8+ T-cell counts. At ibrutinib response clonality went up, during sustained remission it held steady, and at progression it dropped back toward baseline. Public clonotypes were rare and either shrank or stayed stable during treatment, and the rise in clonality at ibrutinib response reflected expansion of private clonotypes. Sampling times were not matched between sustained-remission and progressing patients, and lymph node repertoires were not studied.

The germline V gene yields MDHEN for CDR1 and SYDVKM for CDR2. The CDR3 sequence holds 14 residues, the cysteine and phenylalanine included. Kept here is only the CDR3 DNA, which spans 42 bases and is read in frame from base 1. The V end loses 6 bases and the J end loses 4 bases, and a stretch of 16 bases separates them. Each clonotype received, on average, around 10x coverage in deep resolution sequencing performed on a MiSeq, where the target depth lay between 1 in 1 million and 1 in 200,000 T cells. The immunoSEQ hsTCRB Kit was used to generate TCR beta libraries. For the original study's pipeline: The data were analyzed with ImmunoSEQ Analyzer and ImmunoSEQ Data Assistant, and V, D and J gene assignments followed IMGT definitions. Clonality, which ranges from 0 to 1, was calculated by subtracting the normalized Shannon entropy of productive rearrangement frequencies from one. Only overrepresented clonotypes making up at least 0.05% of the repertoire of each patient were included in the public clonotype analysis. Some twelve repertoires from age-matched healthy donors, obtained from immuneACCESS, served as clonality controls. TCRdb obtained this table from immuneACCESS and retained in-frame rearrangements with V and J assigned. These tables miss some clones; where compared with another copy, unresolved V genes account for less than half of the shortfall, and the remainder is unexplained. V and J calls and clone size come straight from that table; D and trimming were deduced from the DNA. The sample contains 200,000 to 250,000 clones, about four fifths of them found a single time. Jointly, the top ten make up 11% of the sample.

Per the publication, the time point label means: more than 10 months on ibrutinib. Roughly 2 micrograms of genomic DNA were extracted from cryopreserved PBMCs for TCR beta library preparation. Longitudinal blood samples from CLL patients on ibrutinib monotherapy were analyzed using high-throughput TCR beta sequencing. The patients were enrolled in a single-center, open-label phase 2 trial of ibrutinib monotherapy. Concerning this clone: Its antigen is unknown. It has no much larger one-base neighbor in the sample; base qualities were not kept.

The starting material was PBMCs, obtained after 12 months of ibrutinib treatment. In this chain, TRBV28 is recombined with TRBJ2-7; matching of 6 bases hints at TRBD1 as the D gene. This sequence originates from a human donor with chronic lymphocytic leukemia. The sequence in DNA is TGTGCCAGCAGGCTCTCCGGGACAAGATACGAGCAGTACTTC. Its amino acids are CASRLSGTRYEQYF.